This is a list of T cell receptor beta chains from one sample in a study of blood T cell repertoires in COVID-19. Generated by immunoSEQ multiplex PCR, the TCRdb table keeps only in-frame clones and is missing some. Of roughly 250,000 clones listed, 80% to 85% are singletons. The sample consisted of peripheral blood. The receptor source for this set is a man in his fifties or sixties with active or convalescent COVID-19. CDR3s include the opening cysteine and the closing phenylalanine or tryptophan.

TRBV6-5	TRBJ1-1	CASSYHGGRQNTEAFF
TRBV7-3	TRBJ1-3	CASSLKRVRGKSSGNTIYF
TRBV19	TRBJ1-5	CASSIWTGGNQPQHF
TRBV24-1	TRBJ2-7	CATSSGLAGDNEQYF
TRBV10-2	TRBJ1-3	CASREGGNTIYF
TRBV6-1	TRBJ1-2	CASSEQGNYGYTF
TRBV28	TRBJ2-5	CASSSGGVQYF
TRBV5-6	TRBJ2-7	CASSLATYEQYF
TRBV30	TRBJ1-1	CAWTRGFVNTEAFF
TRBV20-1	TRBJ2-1	CSASVASGGNYNEQFF
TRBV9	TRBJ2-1	CASSVGRGTYNEQFF
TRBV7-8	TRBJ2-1	CASSPGQGSYNEQFF
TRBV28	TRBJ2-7	CASSLFTSSYEQYF
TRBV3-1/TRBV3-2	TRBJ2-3	CASNQLGGTQYF
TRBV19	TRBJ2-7	CASSRQGRSYEQYF
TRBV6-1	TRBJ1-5	CASSEAGHSNQPQHF
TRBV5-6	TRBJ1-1	CASSLLQGLNTEAFF
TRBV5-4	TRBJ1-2	CASSTGRGYTF
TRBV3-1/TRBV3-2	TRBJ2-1	CASSQGLTSGGVYEQFF
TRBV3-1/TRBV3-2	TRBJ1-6	CASRRTANSPLHF
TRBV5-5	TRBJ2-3	CASSLAWRTGTDTQYF
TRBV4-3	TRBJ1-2	CASSQDWGGSKGYTF